The source of this TCR beta chain is a study of molecular identifiers for immune sequencing clone quantification. This clonotype was picked up many times. The V gene lost 5 bases and the J gene lost 0 bases, with 13 bases spanning the gap. From germline, CDR1 is SEHNR and CDR2 FQNEAQ (reference sequence). This CDR3 spans 15 amino acids. Naive CD8 T cells underwent sorting with the CD8+CD4-CCR7+CD45RA+ definition. A single record per CDR3 protein comes from TCRdb applying MiXCR to the PCR reads. The repertoire consists of about 65,000 distinct CDR3 sequences, with 15% to 20% occurring once and the leading ten covering about 1.5%.

The TCR sequence derives from a human donor in good health. Some libraries in this study had Jurkat cell RNA spiked in. Sequenced sample: naive CD8+ T cells from blood, with Jurkat cell RNA spiked in. Subset denoted: FACS-sorted CD8+CD4-CCR7+CD45RA+ naive T cells. This rearrangement joins TRBV7-9 to TRBJ1-1, with D possibly being TRBD1 (5 bases). The CDR3 coding sequence is TGTGCCAGCAGCATCACGACAGAGATGAACACTGAAGCTTTCTTT. It translates to CASSITTEMNTEAFF.